What follows are 2 T cell receptor beta chains derived from one specimen sequenced in a study of long-term antiretroviral therapy in people with HIV. immunoSEQ v3.0 was run at survey level. The protocol was immunoSEQ multiplex PCR, while the TCRdb copy is restricted to in-frame clones and leaves out a portion. The sample shows approximately 35,000 clones, 80% to 90% of them seen only once. The source material was unsorted PBMCs, sampled 2.2 years after starting antiretroviral therapy. The receptors come from a man aged 18-30 years with HIV.

In its sample, this clone was seen a few times. The chain employs TRBV27 and TRBJ2-7, with 7 bases identical to TRBD1. The J segment lost 4 bases and the V segment lost 2 bases, leaving 2 bases of the junction unmatched. Germline CDR1 and CDR2: MNHEY and SMNVEV (reference sequence). This CDR3 comprises 13 residues. CDR3 sequence reads: CASSLGTVYEQYF. CDR3 nucleotides: TGTGCCAGCAGTTTAGGGACAGTGTACGAGCAGTACTTC.

The J gene is TRBJ2-5, the V gene TRBV13; D possibly corresponds to TRBD2 (6 bases). CDR1 is PRHDT and CDR2 is FYEKMQ in the germline V gene (reference sequence). V was trimmed by 1 base and J by 1 base, leaving 10 bases between them. The CDR3 length is 15 residues. CDR3 sequence: CASSLDRGFQETQYF. CDR3 coding DNA: TGTGCCAGCAGCTTAGATCGGGGGTTCCAAGAGACCCAGTACTTC.